This T cell receptor (beta chain) was sequenced for a study of beta chain features in type 1 diabetes. This clone was counted a few times. The antigen remains unidentified. The whole isolated RNA underwent reverse transcription, so sequencing captured expressed TCRB transcripts. Sequencing used immunoSEQ multiplex PCR; TCRdb keeps in-frame clones, though not all of them. Counted here are a few hundred thousand clones, over 10% occurring once; the ten biggest clones make up 0.008% to 0.011%. Notes on the study in general: In every one of the four CD4+ subsets, TCRB CDR3s were moderately but significantly shorter in Type 1 diabetes patients.

The ends lost 4 bases at V and 4 bases at J; junction bases unmatched: 7. There are 17 residues in the CDR3. CDR1 is SGDLS and CDR2 is YYNGEE in the germline V gene. The TCR originated in a woman in her late teens or twenties with type 1 diabetes. This rearrangement joins TRBV9 to TRBJ2-3; 15 bases match TRBD2. Sequencing input: naive CD4+ T cells from blood. The CDR3 DNA reads as TGTGCCAGCAGCCCTGGGACTAGCGGGGGGAAGCCAGATACGCAGTATTTT. As protein: CASSPGTSGGKPDTQYF.